This passage covers 22 T cell receptor beta chains from one sample sequenced in a study of cytomegalovirus exposure and HLA in healthy donors. The primer mix had 60 Vbeta and 13 Jbeta primers. Assay used: immunoSEQ multiplex PCR; TCRdb lists only in-frame clones, some missing. Of roughly 130,000 clones listed, 79% are singletons. Sequenced: PBMCs. The receptors were sampled from a man younger than 30 in good health and CMV-seronegative.

V usage is TRBV5-4 and J usage is TRBJ2-3; D is perhaps TRBD2 (6 bases). This CDR3 has 17 residues. CDR1 SGHNT and CDR2 YYREEE come from the germline V gene (reference sequence). V was pared by 4 bases and J by 0 bases, with 18 bases between. CDR3 in amino acids: CASSLTRGGSSTDTQYF. CDR3 nucleotide sequence: TGTGCCAGCAGCCTCACCCGAGGAGGGTCTAGCACAGATACGCAGTATTTT.

This chain uses TRBV28 with TRBJ2-7; D unresolved. The ends were cut back, 8 bases at V and 4 bases at J, with 24 bases in the middle. Germline assignment: CDR1 MDHEN and CDR2 SYDVKM. The CDR3 totals 16 residues. The CDR3 DNA reads TGTGCCAGCCTCCCCGGTCCCCGGTTGACTCATTACGAGCAGTACTTC. The encoded protein is CASLPGPRLTHYEQYF.

The chain joins TRBV5-4 to TRBJ1-2; perhaps TRBD1 as D (5 bases). Deletions cut 0 bases from V and 7 bases from J, with 22 bases between. The CDR3 runs 17 residues. The germline gives CDR1 SGHNT, CDR2 YYREEE (reference sequence). As DNA, the CDR3 is TGTGCCAGCAGCTTGGACGTAGGCAACGGGGGATTTGGTGGCTACACCTTC. Encoded protein: CASSLDVGNGGFGGYTF.

This clone was picked up one time. The chain employs TRBV27 and TRBJ1-6, with D unclear. Trimming cost V 5 bases and J 10 bases, with 12 bases left between them. The CDR3 is made up of 13 amino acids. Per germline, CDR1 MNHEY and CDR2 SMNVEV (reference sequence). DNA for the CDR3: TGTGCCAGCAGTAGTACGCGGGAATCACCCCTCCACTTT. Residues: CASSSTRESPLHF.

The V and J genes are TRBV7-8 and TRBJ1-1; unclear D gene. Germline-derived CDR1 and CDR2 are SGHVS and FQNEAQ. Trimming took off 1 base at V and 1 base at J, with 10 bases between the two ends. The CDR3 runs to 15 residues. The CDR3, as DNA: TGTGCCAGCAGCTTAGGACGGGAGTGGAACACTGAAGCTTTCTTT. Its protein is CASSLGREWNTEAFF.

The genes are TRBV11-3 and TRBJ2-3, with 13 bases identical to TRBD2. V trimming: 4 bases; J trimming: 4 bases; junction bases outside the gene matches: 5. Germline V gene sequence: CDR1 SGHNT, CDR2 YENEEA. The CDR3 covers 16 residues. The CDR3 region has the DNA TGTGCCAGCAGCTCGGGACTAGCGGGACGCGCAGATACGCAGTATTTT. It yields the protein CASSSGLAGRADTQYF.

V usage is TRBV27 and J usage is TRBJ2-2, with TRBD2 matching over 9 bases. J lost 4 bases, V lost 0 bases, and 6 bases had no gene match. Germline V gives CDR1 MNHEY, CDR2 SMNVEV (reference sequence). The CDR3 extends over 17 amino acids. The CDR3 DNA is TGTGCCAGCAGTTTATCCTTAGCGGGGGACCCCACCGGGGAGCTGTTTTTT. This gives the protein CASSLSLAGDPTGELFF.

The chain has TRBV4-1 and TRBJ2-2; no definite D call. With 6 bases removed from V and 6 bases from J, the gap between germline ends came to 14 bases. This CDR3 spans 14 amino acids. CDR1 and CDR2 from the germline V gene are MGHRA and YSYEKL. The CDR3 spells CASRLINVAGELFF. As DNA, the CDR3 is TGCGCCAGCAGACTCATAAATGTTGCCGGGGAGCTGTTTTTT.

This chain uses TRBV6-1 with TRBJ1-5, with unresolved D. The CDR3 runs 13 residues. Germline assignment: CDR1 MNHNS and CDR2 SASEGT. Trimming pared 2 bases from V and 9 bases from J, leaving 11 bases between. The CDR3 nucleotides read TGTGCCAGCAGTGAAATTACGGAGAGGCCCCAGCATTTT. Its translation: CASSEITERPQHF.

This rearrangement joins TRBV4-3 to TRBJ1-4; perhaps TRBD1 as D (5 bases). V was cut by 6 bases and J by 7 bases, with 18 bases left in between. The CDR3 is made up of 15 amino acids. Per germline, CDR1 LGHNA and CDR2 YSLEER. This CDR3 reads CASSRLWDSLEKLFF. The CDR3 nucleotides are TGCGCCAGCAGTCGGCTTTGGGACTCCCTTGAAAAACTGTTTTTT.

The rearrangement links TRBV15 to TRBJ1-2; perhaps TRBD1 as D (5 bases). V lost 3 bases to trimming and J lost 13 bases, with 15 bases between them. Germline values: CDR1 LNHNV, CDR2 YYDKDF (reference sequence). The CDR3 has 12 amino acids. The CDR3 DNA reads as TGTGCCACCAGCAGCACACAGGCGTCAAGCACCTTC. Its protein is CATSSTQASSTF.

This clone showed up just once. The gene calls are TRBV5-1 and TRBJ1-4; TRBD1 aligns across 8 bases. V gave up 0 bases and J gave up 0 bases; unmatched junction bases: 4. Germline loops: CDR1 SGHRS, CDR2 YFSETQ. The CDR3 consists of 17 residues. CDR3 nucleotide sequence: TGCGCCAGCAGCTTGGCGGGACAGGACTCAACTAATGAAAAACTGTTTTTT. It translates to CASSLAGQDSTNEKLFF.

In its sample, this clone was seen a few times. This rearrangement joins TRBV6-5 to TRBJ2-7; no clear D. The V gene lost 0 bases and the J gene lost 3 bases, with 9 bases spanning the gap. This CDR3 comprises 14 residues. The germline V gene has CDR1 MNHEY and CDR2 SVGAGI. CDR3 DNA: TGTGCCAGCAGTTACTCGAGGCAGAGCTACGAGCAGTACTTC. Translated, it gives CASSYSRQSYEQYF.

The V and J genes are TRBV7-9 and TRBJ1-1; D gene ambiguous. The CDR3 sequence is 13 residues long. Germline V gives CDR1 SEHNR, CDR2 FQNEAQ (reference sequence). V was clipped by 5 bases and J by 11 bases, with 18 bases between them. The CDR3 spells CASSPVRPVGAFF. DNA of the CDR3: TGTGCCAGCAGCCCAGTGAGGCCGGTGGGTGCTTTCTTT.

This chain uses TRBV27 with TRBJ2-3, with a tentative D call TRBD2 (6 bases). Trimming stripped 4 bases from V and 0 bases from J, with 8 bases between. Germline V gene data show CDR1 as MNHEY and CDR2 as SMNVEV (reference sequence). This CDR3 has 14 residues. In nucleotides, the CDR3 is TGTGCCAGCAGTTCCGGGGGAAGCACAGATACGCAGTATTTT. Its translation is CASSSGGSTDTQYF.

This chain connects TRBV9 to TRBJ1-2; 9 positions agree with TRBD1. J gave up 6 bases and V 3 bases, and 9 bases lay outside the gene matches. The length of the CDR3 is 15 residues. CDR1 and CDR2 from the germline V gene are SGDLS and YYNGEE. This CDR3 is CASSGDGTGKNGYTF. CDR3 nucleotides: TGTGCCAGCAGCGGCGACGGGACAGGGAAGAATGGCTACACCTTC.

This clone showed up just once. The chain joins TRBV7-9 to TRBJ2-7, with 8 bases matching TRBD2. The CDR3 runs to 16 residues. V shed 1 base and J 1 base; nucleotides not matched to a gene: 6. Germline V gene lookup returns CDR1 SEHNR and CDR2 FQNEAQ (reference sequence). The CDR3 protein is CASSLVSGTRSYEQYV. The DNA for the CDR3 is TGTGCCAGCAGCTTAGTTAGCGGGACTAGATCCTACGAGCAGTACGTC.

The chain employs TRBV6-6 and TRBJ2-2; D not certain. Per the germline V gene, CDR1 is MNHNY and CDR2 is SVGAGI (reference sequence). Trimming took 4 bases from V and 6 from J, leaving 6 bases between them. CDR3 length: 12 residues. The CDR3 is CASSFPSGELFF. CDR3 nucleotides: TGTGCCAGCAGTTTTCCCTCCGGGGAGCTGTTTTTT.

J is TRBJ1-6 and V is TRBV2; D is undetermined. The germline V gene encodes CDR1 SNHLY and CDR2 FYNNEI. This CDR3 comprises 15 residues. V lost 6 bases to trimming and J lost 9 bases, with 18 bases between them. The CDR3 bases are TGTGCCAGCAGGAGGCGGGGAGGCGGCGGTTCACCCCTCCACTTT. Translation gives CASRRRGGGGSPLHF.

Comments on this clone: Other DNA sequences in this sample translate to the same CDR3. J is TRBJ2-5 and V is TRBV18; 8 bases are a match to TRBD1. Germline CDR1 reads KGHSH; CDR2 reads LQKENI. V trimming: 3 bases; J trimming: 5 bases; junction bases outside the gene matches: 2. The CDR3 is made up of 13 amino acids. CDR3 loop: CASSPTGEETQYF. As DNA, the CDR3 is TGTGCCAGCTCACCGACAGGGGAGGAGACCCAGTACTTC.

The chain uses TRBV5-1 and TRBJ2-7; a possible D gene is TRBD2 (6 bases). The CDR3 has 14 amino acids. Germline lookup yields CDR1 SGHRS and CDR2 YFSETQ. Trimming cost V 2 bases and J 3 bases, with 12 bases left between them. CDR3 sequence: CASSFGTGNYEQYF. The CDR3 bases are TGCGCCAGCAGCTTCGGGACTGGCAACTACGAGCAGTACTTC.

The chain recombines TRBV6-5 with TRBJ2-5; TRBD1 agrees at 8 bases. The end of the DNA is better explained by TRBJ2-7, so the J call may be wrong. Germline assignment: CDR1 MNHEY and CDR2 SVGAGI. The CDR3 runs 15 residues. CDR3 nucleotide sequence: TGTGCCAGCAGTTCACCGGGACAGGCACAATACGAGCAGTACTTC. Encoded protein: CASSSPGQAQYEQYF.